The 24 T cell receptor beta chains reported below all come from one sample, sequenced in a study of cytomegalovirus exposure and HLA in healthy donors. In the PCR, 60 Vbeta and 13 Jbeta primers were used. TCRdb keeps only in-frame clones here, not all; method: immunoSEQ multiplex PCR. This repertoire includes about 160,000 clones. Material for sequencing was PBMCs. The receptors shown here come from a woman between 55 and 75 years old in good health and CMV-seronegative.

This rearrangement joins TRBV7-9 to TRBJ1-4; TRBD1 is a possible D gene (5 bases). Germline assignment: CDR1 SEHNR and CDR2 FQNEAQ (reference sequence). This CDR3 is 15 amino acids long. The V end was cut by 3 bases, the J end by 7 bases, with 15 bases between. CDR3 loop: CASSFGTGGGEKLFF. CDR3 nucleotide sequence: TGTGCCAGCAGCTTCGGCACTGGGGGGGGTGAAAAACTGTTTTTT.

This sequence joins TRBV29-1 and TRBJ2-1, with D maybe TRBD1 (5 bases). V was shortened by 6 bases and J by 0 bases, with 12 bases between the two germline ends. CDR1 and CDR2 (germline): SQVTM, ANQGSEA. The CDR3 loop spans 14 amino acids. DNA for the CDR3: TGCAGCGTAACGAAGGGGCCCTCCTACAATGAGCAGTTCTTC. This codes for CSVTKGPSYNEQFF.

The V call is TRBV5-4, the J call TRBJ2-6, with a possible D match to TRBD2 (6 bases). CDR1 SGHNT and CDR2 YYREEE come from the germline V gene (reference sequence). With 2 bases removed from V and 12 bases from J, the gap between germline ends came to 9 bases. This CDR3 comprises 12 residues. CDR3 in amino acids: CASSFPGLVLTF. CDR3 DNA sequence: TGTGCCAGCAGCTTTCCGGGACTCGTCCTGACTTTC.

This chain links TRBV27 with TRBJ2-3; D gene unclear. This CDR3 is 13 amino acids long. Germline lookup yields CDR1 MNHEY and CDR2 SMNVEV (reference sequence). The V gene lost 7 bases and the J gene lost 3 bases, with 11 bases spanning the gap. In nucleotides, the CDR3 is TGTGCCAGCAAGCCCCGAGAGACAGATACGCAGTATTTT. It specifies CASKPRETDTQYF.

The chain uses TRBV19 and TRBJ1-4, with D maybe TRBD1 (6 bases). V lost 8 bases and J lost 8, with 18 bases in between. This CDR3 spans 14 amino acids. Looked up from germline, CDR1 is LNHDA and CDR2 is SQIVND (reference sequence). The CDR3 bases are TGTGCCAGTCGCCACGGACAGCGTGAGGAAAAACTGTTTTTT. Translating gives CASRHGQREEKLFF.

This chain connects TRBV6-6 to TRBJ1-2; no firm D call. With 2 bases removed from V and 4 bases from J, the gap between germline ends came to 8 bases. Germline values: CDR1 MNHNY, CDR2 SVGAGI (reference sequence). CDR3 length: 13 amino acids. This CDR3 reads CASSYRESYGYTF. DNA for the CDR3: TGTGCCAGCAGTTACAGAGAGAGCTATGGCTACACCTTC.

J is TRBJ2-5 and V is TRBV6-5; a weak D match, TRBD2 (6 bases). The CDR3 sequence is 14 residues long. The germline V gene encodes CDR1 MNHEY and CDR2 SVGAGI. Trimming pared 6 bases from V and 5 bases from J, leaving 16 bases between. In DNA form, the CDR3 reads TGTGCCAGCAGAGTCATGGGAGGAGGGGAGACCCAGTACTTC. Translated, it gives CASRVMGGGETQYF.

This rearrangement joins TRBV2 to TRBJ2-7; a weak D match, TRBD1 (6 bases). Germline-derived CDR1 and CDR2 are SNHLY and FYNNEI. This CDR3 comprises 14 residues. Trimming took 6 bases from V and 2 from J, leaving 14 bases between them. The CDR3 loop is CASSPGTLTYEQYF. The CDR3 DNA sequence: TGTGCCAGCAGCCCCGGGACACTCACCTACGAGCAGTACTTC. Drawing the rest from reference TRBV2 and TRBJ2-7, the complete variable domain is EPEVTQTPSHQVTQMGQEVILRCVPISNHLYFYWYRQILGQKVEFLVSFYNNEISEKSEIFDDQFSVERPDGSNFTLKIRSTKLEDSAMYFCASSPGTLTYEQYFGPGTRLTVT.

This rearrangement joins TRBV6-1 to TRBJ2-1; 9 bases map to TRBD1. Per germline, CDR1 MNHNS and CDR2 SASEGT. CDR3 length equals 13 residues. V shed 10 bases, J shed 9 bases, and the junction held 10 bases outside the gene matches. CDR3: CATSGQGNGEQFF. CDR3 DNA sequence: TGTGCCACCTCGGGACAGGGCAATGGTGAGCAGTTCTTC.

The chain couples TRBV6-4 to TRBJ2-1; D is possibly TRBD2 (6 bases). The CDR3 consists of 14 residues. V lost 5 bases, J lost 7 bases, and 15 bases lay in between. CDR1 and CDR2 from the germline V gene are MRHNA and SNTAGT. CDR3 sequence reads: CASSRGYPANEQFF. The DNA of the CDR3 is TGTGCCAGCAGTCGGGGGTACCCAGCGAATGAGCAGTTCTTC.

The rearrangement joins TRBV9 to TRBJ1-2; 8 bases align to TRBD1. The trim removed 4 bases at V and 4 bases at J, leaving 9 bases unmatched. The CDR3 is made up of 15 amino acids. The germline CDR1 and CDR2 sequences are SGDLS and YYNGEE. In nucleotides, the CDR3 is TGTGCCAGCAGCCCGGAACTTGGGACAGGCTATGGCTACACCTTC. Translation gives CASSPELGTGYGYTF.

The chain is built from TRBV4-1 and TRBJ2-7, with 9 bases that match TRBD2. V gave up 5 bases and J gave up 6 bases; unmatched junction bases: 11. In germline, CDR1 is MGHRA, CDR2 YSYEKL. CDR3 size: 15 residues. CDR3 amino acids: CASSSGVSREGEQYF. CDR3 coding DNA: TGCGCCAGCAGCAGCGGGGTTTCGCGGGAGGGCGAGCAGTACTTC.

The chain has TRBV2 and TRBJ1-1; TRBD1 is a possible D gene (5 bases). Germline CDR1 SNHLY, CDR2 FYNNEI. The CDR3 is 13 residues long. Trimming took 4 bases from V and 3 from J, leaving 9 bases between them. The CDR3 region is CASSVGVDTEAFF. CDR3 bases: TGTGCCAGCAGTGTAGGGGTTGACACTGAAGCTTTCTTT.

The chain recombines TRBV6-6 with TRBJ1-6; D is possibly TRBD1 (5 bases). The germline gives CDR1 MNHNY, CDR2 SVGAGI (reference sequence). CDR3 length equals 14 residues. Trimming removed 4 bases at V and 6 bases at J, with 10 bases between. The CDR3 DNA reads TGTGCCAGCAGTTCACAGGTTGCTAATTCACCCCTCCACTTT. Amino acid sequence: CASSSQVANSPLHF.

The genes are TRBV4-2 and TRBJ1-6; D is undetermined. The CDR3 sequence is 22 residues long. Germline CDR1 and CDR2: LGHNA and YNFKEQ. V was clipped by 4 bases and J by 0 bases, with 28 bases between them. The CDR3 here is CASSPRGNIKIWNSSYNSPLHF. CDR3 nucleotides: TGTGCCAGCAGCCCGCGGGGTAATATCAAGATCTGGAATAGCTCCTATAATTCACCCCTCCACTTT.

The chain combines TRBV5-6 with TRBJ2-7; 7 bases align to TRBD1. CDR1 is SGHDT, CDR2 YYEEEE, per germline. The V segment lost 4 bases and the J segment 6 bases; nucleotides outside the gene matches: 4. The CDR3 runs 12 residues. CDR3 sequence (DNA): TGTGCCAGCAGCAGTAGACAGGGCGAGCAGTACTTC. Protein sequence: CASSSRQGEQYF.

The chain recombines TRBV5-1 with TRBJ1-1; the match to TRBD1 covers 7 bases. Trimming cost V 0 bases and J 4 bases; bases outside gene matches: 6. This CDR3 comprises 15 residues. CDR1 is SGHRS and CDR2 is YFSETQ in the germline V gene. In DNA, the CDR3 is TGCGCCAGCAGCTTGGCGGCAGGGGGAGGCACTGAAGCTTTCTTT. It codes for CASSLAAGGGTEAFF.

This rearrangement joins TRBV6-6 to TRBJ1-4; D ambiguous. V was cut by 6 bases and J by 7 bases, with 12 bases left in between. CDR1 and CDR2 (germline): MNHNY, SVGAGI (reference sequence). This CDR3 region has 13 residues. The CDR3 bases are TGTGCCAGCAGCCCTAGGGAGGGTGAAAAACTGTTTTTT. Translated: CASSPREGEKLFF.

This chain connects TRBV27 to TRBJ2-1; D is possibly TRBD2 (5 bases). Germline CDR1 MNHEY, CDR2 SMNVEV (reference sequence). Trimming left V 5 bases short and J 2 bases short, with 16 bases between. The CDR3 totals 16 residues. CDR3 loop: CASSRSWTGTYNEQFF. The CDR3 nucleotides read TGTGCCAGCAGTCGATCTTGGACGGGGACCTACAATGAGCAGTTCTTC.

CDR3 nucleotide sequence: TGTGCCAGCAGCTTATCGGTTCGCCTAGCGGGGGCCTCTAAGCAGTTCTTC. Amino acid sequence: CASSLSVRLAGASKQFF. The chain carries TRBV7-6 and TRBJ2-1; 10 positions agree with TRBD2. The CDR3 totals 17 residues. V lost 2 bases and J lost 11; bases outside the gene matches: 15. Per germline, CDR1 SGHVS and CDR2 FNYEAQ.

The chain carries TRBV18 and TRBJ2-5, with a tentative D call TRBD1 (6 bases). Trimming removed 4 bases from V and 2 bases from J, with 11 bases in between. CDR3 length: 14 residues. Looked up from germline, CDR1 is KGHSH and CDR2 is LQKENI. The CDR3 DNA sequence: TGTGCCAGCTCACAGTACAGGGATCAAGAGACCCAGTACTTC. Protein product: CASSQYRDQETQYF.

The chain links TRBV6-5 to TRBJ2-7, with 8 nucleotides matching TRBD1. V trimming: 6 bases; J trimming: 6 bases; junction bases outside the gene matches: 13. The CDR3 length is 15 residues. Germline assignment: CDR1 MNHEY and CDR2 SVGAGI. CDR3 DNA: TGTGCCAGCAGACGGACCGGGACAGGCGAGGCCGAGCAGTACTTC. Translating it yields CASRRTGTGEAEQYF.

This chain joins TRBV5-6 and TRBJ2-3, with D perhaps TRBD2 (5 bases). The germline CDR1 and CDR2 sequences are SGHDT and YYEEEE. This CDR3 comprises 17 residues. The V gene lost 0 bases and the J gene lost 0 bases, with 14 bases spanning the gap. This CDR3 reads CASSLGSLKRSTDTQYF. CDR3 bases: TGTGCCAGCAGCTTGGGCTCTCTGAAGCGGAGCACAGATACGCAGTATTTT. The variable domain in full, with the rest retrieved from reference TRBV5-6 and TRBJ2-3, is DAGVTQSPTHLIKTRGQQVTLRCSPKSGHDTVSWYQQALGQGPQFIFQYYEEEERQRGNFPDRFSGHQFPNYSSELNVNALLLGDSALYLCASSLGSLKRSTDTQYFGPGTRLTVL.

The chain employs TRBV5-1 and TRBJ2-5; perhaps TRBD1 as D (6 bases). CDR3 length equals 14 residues. Trimming stripped 4 bases from V and 2 bases from J, with 12 bases between. Per germline, CDR1 SGHRS and CDR2 YFSETQ. This CDR3 reads CASSIGQTQETQYF. The CDR3 DNA is TGCGCCAGCAGCATAGGACAGACTCAAGAGACCCAGTACTTC.